These T cell receptor beta chains were read from a single sample in a study of shared clonotypes between healthy human individuals. Assay used: immunoSEQ multiplex PCR; TCRdb lists only in-frame clones, some missing. Among 2 million to 3 million clones, 93% were seen once, and the ten largest hold about 0.39%. Sequenced input: naive CD4+ T cells from PBMCs. The receptors stem from a man in his late teens or twenties in good health. Some clones in this sample may be carry-over from other donors' samples. Each CDR3 is given without its conserved first and last residue.

>TRBV6-4
ASSDVFIYEQY
>TRBV6-6
ASSYRQLSVYT
>TRBV28
ASSFLAPSEAETQY
>TRBV9
ASSVRTDLNYGYT
>TRBV4-1
ASSHGQNNQPQH
>TRBV7-8
ASSLGRRETQY
>TRBV2
ASSTGQVYGYT
>TRBV27
ASSLVATGKQPQH
>TRBV2
ASSYFPGLADYEQY
>TRBV5-1
ASIPGAGGTDTQY
>TRBV5-4
ASSLVRGGRRETQY
>TRBV5-1
ASSAGTSGVTYEQY
>TRBV5-6
ASRVNWDSSGYT
>TRBV7-3
ASSLLSGSWTDTQY
>TRBV28
ASSRPWDKANVLT
>TRBV11-2
ASSEKGSGPQH
>TRBV7-9
ASSPLRGVF
>TRBV4-3
ASSPTFSTDTQY
>TRBV7-2
ASSFQVGSGFNEQF
>TRBV10-3
AISGQQNTEAF
>TRBV18
ASSPLGTNEKLF
>TRBV5-1
ASSPTAAGATYEQY
>TRBV9
ASSLGGYLDIQY
>TRBV6-5
AIAGAKEHTEAF
>TRBV5-4
ASSLAHRQGSEGYT
>TRBV5-1
ASSYTVQETQY
>TRBV19
ASSTGTSAPGTQY
>TRBV2
ASSLLRDPNTQY
>TRBV4-2
ASSQDVWEPNEQF
>TRBV28
ASTLGGYNEQF
>TRBV7-2
ASSLVTGTTVF
>TRBV6-1
ASSETKTPYPYNEQF
>TRBV2
ASIRQIHTDTQY
>TRBV7-3
ASSLYGTGDYEQY
>TRBV28
ASSITRGATWGAKNIQY
>TRBV20-1
SATRDRAVD
>TRBV7-2
ASSLEGTKAF
>TRBV29-1
SVGGGAVEQY
>TRBV9
ASSVGVDEQF
>TRBV5-4
ASSRPLAENTGELF
>TRBV25-1
ASKPDRAYNEQF
>TRBV7-6
ASSARGEAF
>TRBV28
ASSGAGGAHQETQY
>TRBV9
ASSVSSGLNTGELF
>TRBV5-1
ASTRAGTTDYEQY
>TRBV7-3
ASSLTLGLNEQF
>TRBV30
AWSVEAGSDTQY
>TRBV12-1
ARAEDTGTGTEAF
>TRBV19
ASSPRGQAEAF
>TRBV30
AWTGYSTDTQY
>TRBV19
ASSGGAGGPHNEQF
>TRBV7-3
ASSYDERDTQY
>TRBV6-5
ASSYVQGRVETQY